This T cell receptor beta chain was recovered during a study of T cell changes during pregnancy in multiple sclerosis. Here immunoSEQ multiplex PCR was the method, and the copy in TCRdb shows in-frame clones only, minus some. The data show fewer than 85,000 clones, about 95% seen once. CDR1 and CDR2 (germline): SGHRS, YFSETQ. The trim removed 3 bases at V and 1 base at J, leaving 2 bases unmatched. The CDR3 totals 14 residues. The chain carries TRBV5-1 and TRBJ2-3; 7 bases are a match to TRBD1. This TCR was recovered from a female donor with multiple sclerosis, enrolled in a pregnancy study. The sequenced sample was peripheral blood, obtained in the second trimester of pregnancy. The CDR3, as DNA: TGCGCCAGCAGCTATGGACAGGGCACAGATACGCAGTATTTT. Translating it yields CASSYGQGTDTQYF.